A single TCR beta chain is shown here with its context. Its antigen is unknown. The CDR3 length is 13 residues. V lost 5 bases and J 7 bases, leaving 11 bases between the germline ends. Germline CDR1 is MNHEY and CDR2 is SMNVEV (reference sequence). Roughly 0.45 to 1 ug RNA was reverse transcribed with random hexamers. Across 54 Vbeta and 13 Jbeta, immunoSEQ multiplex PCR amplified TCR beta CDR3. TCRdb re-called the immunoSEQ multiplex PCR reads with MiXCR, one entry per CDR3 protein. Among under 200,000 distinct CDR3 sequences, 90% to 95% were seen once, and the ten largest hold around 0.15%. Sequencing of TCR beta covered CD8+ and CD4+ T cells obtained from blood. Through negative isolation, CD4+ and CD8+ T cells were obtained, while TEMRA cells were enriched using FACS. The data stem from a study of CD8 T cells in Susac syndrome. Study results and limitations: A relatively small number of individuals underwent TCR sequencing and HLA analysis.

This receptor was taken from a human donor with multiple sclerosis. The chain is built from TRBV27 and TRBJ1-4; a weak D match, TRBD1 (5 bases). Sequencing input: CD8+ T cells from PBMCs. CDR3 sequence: CASSGRVGEKLFF. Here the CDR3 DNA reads TGTGCCAGCAGTGGCAGGGTGGGTGAAAAACTGTTTTTT.